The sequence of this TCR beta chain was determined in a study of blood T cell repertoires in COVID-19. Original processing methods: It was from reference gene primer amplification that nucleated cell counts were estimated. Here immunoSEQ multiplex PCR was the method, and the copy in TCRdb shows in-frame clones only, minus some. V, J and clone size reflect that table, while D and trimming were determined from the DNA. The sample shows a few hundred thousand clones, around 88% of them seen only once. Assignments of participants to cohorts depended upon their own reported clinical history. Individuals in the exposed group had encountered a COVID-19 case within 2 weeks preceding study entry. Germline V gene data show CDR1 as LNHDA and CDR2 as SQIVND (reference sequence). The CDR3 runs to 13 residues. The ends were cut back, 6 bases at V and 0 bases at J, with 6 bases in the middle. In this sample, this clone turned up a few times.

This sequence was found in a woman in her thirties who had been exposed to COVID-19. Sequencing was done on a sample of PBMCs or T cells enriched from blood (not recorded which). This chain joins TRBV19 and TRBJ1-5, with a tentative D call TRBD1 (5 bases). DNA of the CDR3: TGTGCCAGTAGGACAGTTAGCAATCAGCCCCAGCATTTT. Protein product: CASRTVSNQPQHF.